This TCR beta chain was recovered during a study of T-cell reconstitution after alpha-beta-depleted transplantation in children. Study results and limitations: Reportedly, alpha-beta T cells present about two months post-transplant originated from several hundred expanded clones of graft origin.

V was trimmed by 6 bases and J by 4 bases, leaving 18 bases between them. Germline assignment: CDR1 SQVTM and CDR2 ANQGSEA. The CDR3 extends over 14 amino acids. Unique molecular identifiers were incorporated when the TCRbeta library was constructed. TCRdb re-analysed the PCR reads in MiXCR, keeping a single row per CDR3 protein. Of about 300,000 distinct CDR3 sequences listed, around 10% are singletons. The sample holds many counts of this clonotype. Its antigen is still unknown. The J gene is TRBJ1-1, the V gene TRBV29-1; D is unresolved. The TCR was taken from a boy under two years old with acute myeloid leukemia, due to receive a stem cell transplant. Sequenced here: PBMCs, sampled before TCRalphabeta/CD19-depleted stem cell transplant. The CDR3 DNA follows: TGCAGCGTCGGGAGGGCCGCGCGGAGCACTGAAGCTTTCTTT. It translates to CSVGRAARSTEAFF.